These 3 T cell receptor beta chains were sequenced from one sample in a study of CD8+CD57+ T cells in acquired aplastic anemia. The use of genomic DNA as template underpinned the TCR beta VDJ and CDR3 profiling. Each CDR3 protein is one row after TCRdb ran MiXCR on the reads. In the table there are 65,000 or so distinct CDR3 sequences, around 50% of which are singletons. Material for sequencing was sorted CD4+, CD8+, or CD8+CD57+ T cells (not recorded which) from PBMCs. These receptors all come from a human donor in good health, serving as a control.

This clonotype was counted between two and nine times. V is TRBV7-2 and J is TRBJ2-7; D gene uncertain. The V end was cut by 5 bases, the J end by 3 bases, with 5 bases between. Germline lookup yields CDR1 SGHTA and CDR2 FQGNSA. This CDR3 has 11 residues. The CDR3 region has the DNA TGTGCCAGCAGCCCTAACTACGAGCAGTACTTC. It is translated as CASSPNYEQYF.

V and J are TRBV15 and TRBJ2-1; D may be TRBD1 or TRBD2 (5 bases each). Germline-derived CDR1 and CDR2 are LNHNV and YYDKDF (reference sequence). CDR3 size: 16 residues. Trimming took off 3 bases at V and 5 bases at J, with 17 bases between the two ends. Here the CDR3 DNA reads TGTGCCACCAGCAGGGGACGTGGGACGCACGACAATGAGCAGTTCTTC. Translation gives CATSRGRGTHDNEQFF.

In this sample, this clonotype turned up many times. The chain recombines TRBV7-2 with TRBJ2-5; TRBD1 is a possible D gene (5 bases). Germline-derived CDR1 and CDR2 are SGHTA and FQGNSA. Trimming cost V 2 bases and J 1 base, with 8 bases left between them. This CDR3 contains 14 residues. DNA of the CDR3: TGTGCCAGCAGCTTATTTAGGGGCCAAGAGACCCAGTACTTC. Translated, it gives CASSLFRGQETQYF.